A selection of T cell receptor beta chains follows, all from one sample in a study of CD8+CD57+ T cells in acquired aplastic anemia. TCRdb processed the reads anew with MiXCR; each CDR3 protein has one entry. The data hold 150,000 to 200,000 distinct CDR3 sequences, with nearly 65% observed a single time. The specimen sequenced was sorted CD4+, CD8+, or CD8+CD57+ T cells (not recorded which) from PBMCs. All receptors come from a human donor with aplastic anemia. Each CDR3 is given with its conserved first and last residue. The D gene is left open where the match is weak. Only part of the rows carry a size: once, few, many, or a class if the clone is expanded.

size: few; V: TRBV6-5; D: -; J: TRBJ2-7; DNA: TGTGCCAGCAGCTCTCACTACGAGCAGTACTTC; CDR3: CASSSHYEQYF
size: few; V: TRBV5-1; D: TRBD2; J: TRBJ2-3; DNA: TGCGCCAGCAGCTTGGGGATAGCGGGAGCCGATACGCAGTATTTT; CDR3: CASSLGIAGADTQYF
size: few; V: TRBV7-9; D: -; J: TRBJ1-5; DNA: TGTGCCAGCAGCCCGGGGATGGGCAATCAGCCCCAGCATTTT; CDR3: CASSPGMGNQPQHF
size: -; V: TRBV6-5; D: TRBD2; J: TRBJ2-2; DNA: TGTGCCAGCAGGGGTACCAGGACTAGCGGGGGGAACACCGGGGAGCTGTTTTTT; CDR3: CASRGTRTSGGNTGELFF
size: -; V: TRBV5-1; D: TRBD1; J: TRBJ1-2; DNA: TGCGCCAGCAGCTTGGTTTCGGACAGGGATACCTATGGCTACACCTTC; CDR3: CASSLVSDRDTYGYTF
size: -; V: TRBV9; D: -; J: TRBJ1-5; DNA: TGTGCCAGCAGCCCCCTCCCGGTGGGAAATCAGCCCCAGCATTTT; CDR3: CASSPLPVGNQPQHF
size: -; V: TRBV29-1; D: -; J: TRBJ1-4; DNA: TGCAGCGTTGTAGCACAGGATGAAAAACTGTTTTTT; CDR3: CSVVAQDEKLFF
size: -; V: TRBV5-4; D: -; J: TRBJ2-7; DNA: TGTGCCAGCAGCGAGTCCGCTGGGAGCTCCTACGAGCAATACTTC; CDR3: CASSESAGSSYEQYF
size: many; V: TRBV4-1; D: TRBD1; J: TRBJ2-1; DNA: TGCGCCAGCAGCCAAGAAAGGGGGCGTGAGCAGTTCTTC; CDR3: CASSQERGREQFF
size: -; V: TRBV4-2; D: -; J: TRBJ2-7; DNA: TGTGCCAGCAGCCCGACCCGGACGGTCGGCTACGAGCAGTACTTC; CDR3: CASSPTRTVGYEQYF
size: few; V: TRBV4-1; D: -; J: TRBJ2-1; DNA: TGCGCCAGCAGCCAAGAGGGGACCACCCAAGGTGAGAATAATGAGCAGTTCTTC; CDR3: CASSQEGTTQGENNEQFF
size: -; V: TRBV29-1; D: TRBD1; J: TRBJ2-1; DNA: TGCAGCGTTGTTTTCGGCCGGGACAGGGGGCAGAATGAGCAGTTCTTC; CDR3: CSVVFGRDRGQNEQFF
size: -; V: TRBV7-8; D: -; J: TRBJ1-2; DNA: TGTGCCAGCAGCTTCAGCATTCAAGGACCGGGCCATGGCTACACCTTC; CDR3: CASSFSIQGPGHGYTF
size: -; V: TRBV2; D: TRBD2; J: TRBJ2-1; DNA: TGTGCCAGCAGCGCGGGAGGGTACAATGAGCAGTTCTTC; CDR3: CASSAGGYNEQFF
size: once; V: TRBV19; D: TRBD2; J: TRBJ2-4; DNA: TGTGCCAGTAGTATCGGCGGGAGGGCCGCCAAAAACATTCAGTACTTC; CDR3: CASSIGGRAAKNIQYF
size: -; V: TRBV7-9; D: -; J: TRBJ2-5; DNA: TGTGCCAGCAGCGAGGGACGGAGGAACTTGGAGACCCAGTACTTC; CDR3: CASSEGRRNLETQYF
size: -; V: TRBV20-1; D: -; J: TRBJ2-3; DNA: TGCAGTGCCGCTGCCCAACTGGGCGGGCTCTCTGTGGCGGATACGCAGTATTTT; CDR3: CSAAAQLGGLSVADTQYF
size: -; V: TRBV7-8; D: -; J: TRBJ2-3; DNA: TGTGCCAGCAGCTTAAAGTTCAGGGCAGATACGCAGTATTTT; CDR3: CASSLKFRADTQYF
size: -; V: TRBV14; D: -; J: TRBJ2-5; DNA: TGTGCCAGCAGCCAAGTCGACTCGCAACGGGAGACCCAGTACTTC; CDR3: CASSQVDSQRETQYF
size: few; V: TRBV18; D: TRBD1; J: TRBJ2-3; DNA: TGTGCCAGCTCACCTAGTGAGACAGGGACAGATACGCAGTATTTT; CDR3: CASSPSETGTDTQYF
size: many; V: TRBV9; D: -; J: TRBJ2-1; DNA: TGTGCCAGCAGCGCCCCACGCTTAAATGAGCAGTTCTTC; CDR3: CASSAPRLNEQFF
size: -; V: TRBV4-2; D: -; J: TRBJ2-1; DNA: TGTGCCAGCAGCCAAGATCAGGACGGGGGGCTAAACAATGAGCAGTTCTTC; CDR3: CASSQDQDGGLNNEQFF
size: -; V: TRBV4-3; D: -; J: TRBJ1-2; DNA: TGCGCCAGCAGCCAAGATGGGCGGGGCTACACCTTC; CDR3: CASSQDGRGYTF
size: -; V: TRBV29-1; D: -; J: TRBJ1-1; DNA: TGCAGCGTTGACGCGGCGGGGCTGAACACTGAAGCTTTCTTT; CDR3: CSVDAAGLNTEAFF
size: few; V: TRBV27; D: -; J: TRBJ1-1; DNA: TGTGCCAGCAGAATTGGGGGGAGCACTGAAGCTTTCTTT; CDR3: CASRIGGSTEAFF
size: once; V: TRBV7-9; D: TRBD2; J: TRBJ2-1; DNA: TGTGCCAGCAGCTTTCGGGCGGGAGGAGGTGAGCAGTTCTTC; CDR3: CASSFRAGGGEQFF
size: -; V: TRBV29-1; D: -; J: TRBJ2-3; DNA: TGCAGCGTACAGTTGGGGTTGATAGATACGCAGTATTTT; CDR3: CSVQLGLIDTQYF
size: -; V: TRBV12-3/TRBV12-4; D: TRBD1; J: TRBJ1-6; DNA: TGTGCCAGCAGCCCTGGCGCAGGGGGTTCACCCCTCCACTTT; CDR3: CASSPGAGGSPLHF
size: once; V: TRBV20-1; D: -; J: TRBJ1-2; DNA: TGCAGTGCCTCCCCATCCGGCTACACCTTC; CDR3: CSASPSGYTF
size: few; V: TRBV27; D: -; J: TRBJ1-6; DNA: TGTGCCAGCAGTTTGGGGGGGGGGAATAATTCACCCCTCCACTTT; CDR3: CASSLGGGNNSPLHF
size: once; V: TRBV7-9; D: TRBD2; J: TRBJ2-1; DNA: TGTGCCAGCAGTTTTGTAGCGGGGGTCTCCTACAATGAGCAGTTCTTC; CDR3: CASSFVAGVSYNEQFF
size: -; V: TRBV15; D: TRBD1; J: TRBJ2-3; DNA: TGTGCCACCAGCAGGGGGACAGCCCCGGATACGCAGTATTTT; CDR3: CATSRGTAPDTQYF
size: many; V: TRBV11-2; D: -; J: TRBJ2-7; DNA: TGTGCCAGCAGCTTATACAGTTCCCTCTACGAGCAGTACTTC; CDR3: CASSLYSSLYEQYF
size: -; V: TRBV15; D: -; J: TRBJ2-7; DNA: TGTGCCACCAGCAGAGAGCACGTTTCCACCTACGAGCAGTACTTC; CDR3: CATSREHVSTYEQYF
size: many; V: TRBV27; D: -; J: TRBJ2-7; DNA: TGTGCCAGCAGTCCCAGGGGGGCCTACGAGCAGTACTTC; CDR3: CASSPRGAYEQYF
size: -; V: TRBV14; D: TRBD2; J: TRBJ2-1; DNA: TGTGCCAGCAGCCAAGTCGGGGGGGCCAGTGAGCAGTTCTTC; CDR3: CASSQVGGASEQFF
size: -; V: TRBV15; D: -; J: TRBJ2-7; DNA: TGTGCCACCAGCAGAGTTGTTGTGGGGACCTACGAGCAGTACTTC; CDR3: CATSRVVVGTYEQYF
size: -; V: TRBV20-1; D: TRBD2; J: TRBJ2-3; DNA: TGCAGTGCCACCCCGGGACTAGCTAGCACAGATACGCAGTATTTT; CDR3: CSATPGLASTDTQYF